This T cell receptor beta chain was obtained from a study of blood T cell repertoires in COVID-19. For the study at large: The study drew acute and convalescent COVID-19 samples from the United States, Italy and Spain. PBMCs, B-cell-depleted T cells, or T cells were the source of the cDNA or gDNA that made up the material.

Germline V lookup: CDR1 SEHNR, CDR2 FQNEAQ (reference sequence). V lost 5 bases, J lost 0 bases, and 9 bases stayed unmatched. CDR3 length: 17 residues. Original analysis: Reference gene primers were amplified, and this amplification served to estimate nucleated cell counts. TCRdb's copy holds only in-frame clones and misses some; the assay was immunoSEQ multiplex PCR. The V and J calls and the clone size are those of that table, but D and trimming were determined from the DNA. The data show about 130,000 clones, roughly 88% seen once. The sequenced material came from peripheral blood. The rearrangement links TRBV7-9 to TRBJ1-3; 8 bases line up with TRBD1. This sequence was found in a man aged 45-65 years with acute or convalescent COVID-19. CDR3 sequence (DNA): TGTGCCAGCAGCCCCGGACAGGGCCGTATCTCTGGAAACACCATATATTTT. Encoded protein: CASSPGQGRISGNTIYF.